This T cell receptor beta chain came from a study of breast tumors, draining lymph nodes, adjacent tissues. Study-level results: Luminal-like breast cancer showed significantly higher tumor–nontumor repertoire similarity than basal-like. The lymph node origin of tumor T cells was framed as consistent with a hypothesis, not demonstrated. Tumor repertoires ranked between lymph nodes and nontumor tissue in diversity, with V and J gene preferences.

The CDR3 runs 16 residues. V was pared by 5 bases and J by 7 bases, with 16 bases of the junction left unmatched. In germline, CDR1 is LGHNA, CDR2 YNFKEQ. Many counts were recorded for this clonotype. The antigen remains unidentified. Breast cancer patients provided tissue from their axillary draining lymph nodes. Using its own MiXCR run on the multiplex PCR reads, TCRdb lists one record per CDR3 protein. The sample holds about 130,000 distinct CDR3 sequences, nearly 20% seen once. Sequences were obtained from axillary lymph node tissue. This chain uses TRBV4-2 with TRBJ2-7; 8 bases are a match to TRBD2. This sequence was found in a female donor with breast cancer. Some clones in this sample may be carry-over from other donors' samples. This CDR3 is CASSARLSGSSGEQYF. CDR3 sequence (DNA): TGTGCCAGCAGCGCACGACTGAGCGGGAGTTCGGGGGAGCAGTACTTC.